This entry describes one TCR beta chain. What this receptor recognizes is not known. No much larger clonotype is one base removed from it; base qualities were not supplied. TCRbeta CDR3 regions were sequenced with the immunoSEQ Assay. After extraction, genomic DNA underwent amplification by bias-controlled multiplex PCR, followed by high-throughput sequencing. The study's own analysis went as follows. To quantify the absolute abundance of each unique TCRbeta CDR3 region, sequences were collapsed and filtered. Usable DNA was measured by amplifying reference genes present in all nucleated cells, and TCRbeta template counts were normalized to that usable DNA to estimate T cell fraction. Repertoire TCRs were annotated as SARS-CoV-2-specific when V gene, CDR3 amino acid sequence and J gene were exactly matched to a known reactive TCR set. The reference SARS-CoV-2 TCR set was derived from MIRA and filtered for enrichment in COVID-19-positive ImmuneCODE repertoires, a step that removed public or cross-reactive TCRs. Based on the MIRA antigens, annotated TCRs were further analysed at the level of specific ORF or position within ORF. Breadth was defined as annotated unique rearrangements over total unique productive rearrangements; depth was the summed frequency of those rearrangements. Two-sided Wilcoxon rank-sum tests were used to compare TCR breadth between groups. Sourced from immuneACCESS, this table was stored by TCRdb with only in-frame sequences that have V and J called. A share of the clones is absent; for the studies checked, an unresolved V gene accounts for under half, and the remainder has no known explanation. V, J and clone size are those of that table, while D and trimming were read from the DNA. The sample table lists a few hundred thousand clones, around 93% of them with a count of one. The ten largest clonotypes hold about 1.6% of the sample.

Clipping removes 2 bases from V and 8 bases from J, with 10 as the unmatched junction base count. CDR1 and CDR2 are drawn from the germline V gene: MNHEY, SVGAGI. Taken from cysteine to phenylalanine, the CDR3 has 16 residues. Just CDR3 DNA is preserved here, 48 bases in frame from base 1. These data belong to a study of Ad26.COV2.S vaccination and SARS-CoV-2 variants (dated by TCRdb to about 2021). As for the study more broadly: Donors in the vaccine arm were drawn from COV1001, a phase I-IIa trial of Ad26.COV2.S in healthy adults that was multicentre, randomized, double-blind and placebo-controlled. Sequencing of the TCRbeta repertoire served to evaluate the specificity and breadth of SARS-CoV-2-reactive T cell receptors following Ad26.COV2.S vaccination. Dosing of Ad26.COV2.S was intramuscular, at either 5x10^10 or 1x10^11 viral particles, delivered as one shot or as two shots spaced 56 days apart. A total of 32 samples were included in the TCR-sequenced set, comprising around 19 Ad26.COV2.S vaccine recipients, 5 placebo recipients and 8 SARS-CoV-2 convalescent individuals. Investigators did not know the trial group allocation while performing experiments and assessing outcomes. Trial participants were randomized into five groups of five, in which low-dose or high-dose Ad26.COV2.S was given once or twice, or placebo was given on both occasions. Beyond this particular receptor, the publication reports: According to the authors, total T cell responses may have been underestimated by the TCR breadth and depth analyses. The study lacked the statistical power to compare responses across vaccine doses or regimens. Higher spike-specific TCR breadth was observed in Ad26.COV2.S recipients than in placebo recipients (P = 0.0014). After vaccination, spike-specific CD8+ and CD4+ T cell responses were reported to show substantial breadth. Non-spike TCR breadth was comparable between vaccine and placebo recipients, consistent with the vaccine containing only spike.

The sample's treatment or condition label, in plain terms: roughly 18 received Ad26.COV2.S at low or high dose, single or two shots; roughly five received placebo; per-sample allocation not given. For vaccine and placebo recipients, repertoires were sequenced using samples collected on day 63 after the first injection. Cohort 1b enrolled fewer than 30 adults aged 18-55 years at a single site in Boston, USA, between 29 July and 7 August 2020. As a vaccine, Ad26.COV2.S was a replication-incompetent adenovirus type 26 vector that expressed a prefusion-stabilized SARS-CoV-2 spike protein derived from the original Wuhan strain.

This sequence uses TRBV6-5 and TRBJ2-1, with 9 junctional bases fitting TRBD2. The sample consisted of peripheral blood, taken in a trial of Ad26.COV2.S vaccine versus placebo. The origin of this receptor is a person aged 18-60 years who received the Ad26.COV2.S COVID-19 vaccine or a placebo. This receptor has the CDR3 CASSYKLGTSNDEQFF. The nucleotide sequence reads TGTGCCAGCAGTTACAAATTGGGGACTAGCAACGATGAGCAGTTCTTC.